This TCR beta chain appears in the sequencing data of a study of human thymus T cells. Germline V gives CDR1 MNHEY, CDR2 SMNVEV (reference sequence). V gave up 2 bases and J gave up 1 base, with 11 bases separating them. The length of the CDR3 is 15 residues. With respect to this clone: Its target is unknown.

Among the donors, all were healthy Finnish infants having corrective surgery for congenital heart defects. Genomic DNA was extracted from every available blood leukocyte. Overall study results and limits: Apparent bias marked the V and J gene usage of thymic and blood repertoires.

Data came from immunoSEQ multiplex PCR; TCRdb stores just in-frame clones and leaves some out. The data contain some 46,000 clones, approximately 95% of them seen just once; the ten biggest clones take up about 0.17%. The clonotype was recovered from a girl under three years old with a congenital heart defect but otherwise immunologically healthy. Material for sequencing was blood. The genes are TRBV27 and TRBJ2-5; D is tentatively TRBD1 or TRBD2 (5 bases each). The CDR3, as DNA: TGTGCCAGCAGTTTACGGGGACGGAGCCAAGAGACCCAGTACTTC. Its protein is CASSLRGRSQETQYF.